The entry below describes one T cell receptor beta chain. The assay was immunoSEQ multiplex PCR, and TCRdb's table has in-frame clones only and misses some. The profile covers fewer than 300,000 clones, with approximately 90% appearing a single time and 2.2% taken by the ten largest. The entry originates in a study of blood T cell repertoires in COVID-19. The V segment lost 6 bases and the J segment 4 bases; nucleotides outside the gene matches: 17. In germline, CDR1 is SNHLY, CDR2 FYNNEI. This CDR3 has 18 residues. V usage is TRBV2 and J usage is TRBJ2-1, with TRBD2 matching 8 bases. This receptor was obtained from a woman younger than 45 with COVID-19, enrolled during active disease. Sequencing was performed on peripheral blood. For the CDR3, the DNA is TGTGCCAGCAGAGATTCCATTTTAGCGGGAACGGGTTACAATGAGCAGTTCTTC. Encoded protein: CASRDSILAGTGYNEQFF.